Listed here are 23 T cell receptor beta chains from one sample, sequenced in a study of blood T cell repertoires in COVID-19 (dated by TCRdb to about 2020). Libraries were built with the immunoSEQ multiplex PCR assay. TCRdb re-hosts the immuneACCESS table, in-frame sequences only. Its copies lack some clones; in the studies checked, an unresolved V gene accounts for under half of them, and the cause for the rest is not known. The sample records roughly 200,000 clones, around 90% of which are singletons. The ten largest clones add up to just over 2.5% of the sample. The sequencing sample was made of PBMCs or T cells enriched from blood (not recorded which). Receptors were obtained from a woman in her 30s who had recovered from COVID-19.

Here the CDR3 reads CASSFGPSGGARDEQFF. The CDR3 DNA sequence: TGTGCCAGCAGCTTTGGCCCTAGCGGGGGGGCTAGGGATGAGCAGTTCTTC. The genes are TRBV7-2 and TRBJ2-1; 12 bases map to TRBD2. The V gene end was trimmed by 3 bases and the J gene end by 8 bases; junction bases not matched to a gene: 11. The CDR3 spans 17 residues. Germline V gene sequence: CDR1 SGHTA, CDR2 FQGNSA.

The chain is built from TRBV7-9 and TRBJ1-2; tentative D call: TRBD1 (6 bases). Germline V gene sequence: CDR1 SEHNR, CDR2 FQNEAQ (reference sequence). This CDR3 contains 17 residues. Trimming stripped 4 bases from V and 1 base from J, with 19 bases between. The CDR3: CASSSTRTEPINYGYTF. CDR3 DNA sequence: TGTGCCAGCAGCTCTACCCGGACAGAACCCATTAACTATGGCTACACCTTC.

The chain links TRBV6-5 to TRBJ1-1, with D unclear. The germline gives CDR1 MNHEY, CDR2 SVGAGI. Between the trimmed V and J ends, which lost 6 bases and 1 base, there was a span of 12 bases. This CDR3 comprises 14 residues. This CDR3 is CASRLFAKNTEAFF. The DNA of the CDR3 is TGTGCCAGCAGGTTGTTCGCTAAGAACACTGAAGCTTTCTTT.

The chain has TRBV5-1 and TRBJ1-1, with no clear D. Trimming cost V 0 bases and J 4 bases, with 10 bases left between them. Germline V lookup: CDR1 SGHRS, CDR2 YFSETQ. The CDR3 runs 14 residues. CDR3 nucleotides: TGCGCCAGCAGCTTGGGGGAGGTAGGCACTGAAGCTTTCTTT. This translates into CASSLGEVGTEAFF.

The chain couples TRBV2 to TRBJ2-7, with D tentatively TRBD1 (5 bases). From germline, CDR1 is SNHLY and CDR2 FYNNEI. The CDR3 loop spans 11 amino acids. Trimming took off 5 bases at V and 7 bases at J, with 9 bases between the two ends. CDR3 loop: CASSLQEEQYF. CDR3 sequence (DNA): TGTGCCAGCAGTCTACAGGAGGAGCAGTACTTC.

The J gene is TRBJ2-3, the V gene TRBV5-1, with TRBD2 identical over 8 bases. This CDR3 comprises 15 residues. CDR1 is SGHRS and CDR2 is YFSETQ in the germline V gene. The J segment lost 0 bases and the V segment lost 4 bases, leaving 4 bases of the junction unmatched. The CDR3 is CASSLSGVSTDTQYF. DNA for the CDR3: TGCGCCAGCAGCCTTAGCGGGGTTAGCACAGATACGCAGTATTTT.

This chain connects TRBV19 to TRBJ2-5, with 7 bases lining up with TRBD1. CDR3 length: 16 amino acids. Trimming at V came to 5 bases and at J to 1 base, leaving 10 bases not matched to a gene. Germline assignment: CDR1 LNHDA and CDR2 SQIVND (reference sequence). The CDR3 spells CASSFRQGVSQETQYF. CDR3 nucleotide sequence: TGTGCCAGTAGTTTCCGACAGGGAGTAAGCCAAGAGACCCAGTACTTC.

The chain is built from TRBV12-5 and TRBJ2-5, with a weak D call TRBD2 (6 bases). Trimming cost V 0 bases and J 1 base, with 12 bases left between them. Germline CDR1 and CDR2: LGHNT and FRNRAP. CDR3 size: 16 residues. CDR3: CASGLVRTSPQETQYF. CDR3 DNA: TGTGCTAGTGGTTTGGTACGAACTAGCCCCCAAGAGACCCAGTACTTC.

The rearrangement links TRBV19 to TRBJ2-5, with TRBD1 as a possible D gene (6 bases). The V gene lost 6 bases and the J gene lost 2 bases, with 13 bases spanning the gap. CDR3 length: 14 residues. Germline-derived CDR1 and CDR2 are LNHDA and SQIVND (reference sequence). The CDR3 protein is CASSDQGSQETQYF. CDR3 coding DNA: TGTGCCAGTAGCGATCAGGGGTCTCAAGAGACCCAGTACTTC.

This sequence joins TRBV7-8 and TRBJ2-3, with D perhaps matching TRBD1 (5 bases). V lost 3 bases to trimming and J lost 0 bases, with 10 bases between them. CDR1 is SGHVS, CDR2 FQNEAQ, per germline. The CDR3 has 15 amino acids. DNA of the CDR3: TGTGCCAGCAGCTTTCGACAGACTAGCACAGATACGCAGTATTTT. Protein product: CASSFRQTSTDTQYF.

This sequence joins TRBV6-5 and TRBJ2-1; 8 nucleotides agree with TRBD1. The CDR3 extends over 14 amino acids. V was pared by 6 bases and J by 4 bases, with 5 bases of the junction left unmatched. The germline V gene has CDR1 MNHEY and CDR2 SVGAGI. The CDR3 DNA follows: TGTGCCAGCAGAACCGGGACAGGATACAATGAGCAGTTCTTC. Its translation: CASRTGTGYNEQFF.

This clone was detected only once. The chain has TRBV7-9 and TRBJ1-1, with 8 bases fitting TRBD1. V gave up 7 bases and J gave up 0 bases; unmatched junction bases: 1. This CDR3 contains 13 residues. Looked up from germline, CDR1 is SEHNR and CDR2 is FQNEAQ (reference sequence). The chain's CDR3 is CASNRGMNTEAFF. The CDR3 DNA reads TGTGCCAGCAACAGGGGGATGAACACTGAAGCTTTCTTT.

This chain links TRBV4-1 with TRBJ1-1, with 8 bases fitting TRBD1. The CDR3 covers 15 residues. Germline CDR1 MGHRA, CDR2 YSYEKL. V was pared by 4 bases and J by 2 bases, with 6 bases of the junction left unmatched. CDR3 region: CASSPGDRLNTEAFF. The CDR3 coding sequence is TGCGCCAGCAGCCCAGGGGACAGGCTTAACACTGAAGCTTTCTTT.

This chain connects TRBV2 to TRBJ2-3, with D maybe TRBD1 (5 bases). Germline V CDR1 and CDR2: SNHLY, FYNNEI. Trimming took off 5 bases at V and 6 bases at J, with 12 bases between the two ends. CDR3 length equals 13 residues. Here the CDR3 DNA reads TGTGCCAGCAGTAGGACACTCTTGGATACGCAGTATTTT. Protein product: CASSRTLLDTQYF. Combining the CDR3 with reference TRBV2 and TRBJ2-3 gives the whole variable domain EPEVTQTPSHQVTQMGQEVILRCVPISNHLYFYWYRQILGQKVEFLVSFYNNEISEKSEIFDDQFSVERPDGSNFTLKIRSTKLEDSAMYFCASSRTLLDTQYFGPGTRLTVL.

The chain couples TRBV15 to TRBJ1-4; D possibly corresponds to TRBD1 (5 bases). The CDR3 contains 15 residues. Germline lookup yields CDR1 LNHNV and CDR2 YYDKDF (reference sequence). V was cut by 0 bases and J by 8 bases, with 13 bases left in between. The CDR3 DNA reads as TGTGCCACCAGCAGAGATAGGTCAGGGTCGGAAAAACTGTTTTTT. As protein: CATSRDRSGSEKLFF.

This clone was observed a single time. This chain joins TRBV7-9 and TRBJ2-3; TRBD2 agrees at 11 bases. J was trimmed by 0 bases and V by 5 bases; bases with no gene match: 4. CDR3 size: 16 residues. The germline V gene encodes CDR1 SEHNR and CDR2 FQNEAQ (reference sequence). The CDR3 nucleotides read TGTGCCAGCAGCCCGACTAGCGGGACTAGCACAGATACGCAGTATTTT. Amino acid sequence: CASSPTSGTSTDTQYF.

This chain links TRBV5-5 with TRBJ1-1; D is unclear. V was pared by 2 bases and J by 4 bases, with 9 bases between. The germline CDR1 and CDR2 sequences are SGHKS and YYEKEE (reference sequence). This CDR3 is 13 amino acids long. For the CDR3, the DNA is TGTGCCAGCAGCTTTGATCTGAGCACTGAAGCTTTCTTT. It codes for CASSFDLSTEAFF.

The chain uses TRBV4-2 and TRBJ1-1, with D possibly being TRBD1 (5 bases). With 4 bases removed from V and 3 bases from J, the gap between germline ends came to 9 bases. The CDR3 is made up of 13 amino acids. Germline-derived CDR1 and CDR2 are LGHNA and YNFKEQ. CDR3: CASSRTSDTEAFF. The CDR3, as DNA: TGTGCCAGCAGCCGGACATCCGACACTGAAGCTTTCTTT.

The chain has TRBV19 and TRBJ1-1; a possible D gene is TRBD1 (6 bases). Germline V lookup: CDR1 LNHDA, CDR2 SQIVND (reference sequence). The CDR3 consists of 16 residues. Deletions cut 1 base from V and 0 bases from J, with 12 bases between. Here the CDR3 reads CASSIVSGALNTEAFF. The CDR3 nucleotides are TGTGCCAGTAGTATAGTATCAGGGGCATTGAACACTGAAGCTTTCTTT.

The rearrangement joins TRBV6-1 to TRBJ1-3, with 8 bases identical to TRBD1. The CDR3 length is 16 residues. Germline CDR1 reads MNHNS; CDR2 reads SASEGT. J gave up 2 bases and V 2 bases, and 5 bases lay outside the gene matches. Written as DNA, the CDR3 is TGTGCCAGCAGTGAATTAGACAGGGGCACTGGAAACACCATATATTTT. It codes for CASSELDRGTGNTIYF.

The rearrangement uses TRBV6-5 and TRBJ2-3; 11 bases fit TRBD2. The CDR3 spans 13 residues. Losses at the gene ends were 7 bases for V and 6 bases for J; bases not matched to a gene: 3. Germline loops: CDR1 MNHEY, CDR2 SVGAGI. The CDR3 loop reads CASTTSGGDTQYF. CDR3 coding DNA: TGTGCCAGCACCACTAGCGGGGGTGATACGCAGTATTTT.

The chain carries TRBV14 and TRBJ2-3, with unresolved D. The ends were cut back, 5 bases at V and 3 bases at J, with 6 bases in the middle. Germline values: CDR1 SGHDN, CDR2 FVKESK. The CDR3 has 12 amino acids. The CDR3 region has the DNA TGTGCCAGCAGCTATACAACAGATACGCAGTATTTT. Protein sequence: CASSYTTDTQYF.

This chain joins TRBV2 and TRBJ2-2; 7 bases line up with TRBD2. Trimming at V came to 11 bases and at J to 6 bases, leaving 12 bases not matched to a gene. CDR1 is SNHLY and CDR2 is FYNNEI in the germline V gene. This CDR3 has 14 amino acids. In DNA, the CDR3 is TGTGCCGCGCGGGCGGGAGTGGAGGCCGGGGAGCTGTTTTTT. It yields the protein CAARAGVEAGELFF.